This TCR beta chain was recorded in a study of regulatory T cells in long-lasting Graves disease. Losses at the gene ends were 0 bases for V and 1 base for J; bases not matched to a gene: 1. Per the germline V gene, CDR1 is DFQATT and CDR2 is SNEGSKA (reference sequence). The CDR3 is made up of 14 amino acids. This clonotype was seen at least ten times. As for time point: newly diagnosed GD, antithyroid drugs for less than 3 months. From RNA extracted from PBMCs, the TCR library was made. In building TCR beta libraries, iRepertoire HTBI primers were used together with Arm-PCR of CDR3 regions. TCRdb reprocessed the multiplex PCR reads via MiXCR and lists one record per CDR3 protein. The data contain some 560,000 distinct CDR3 sequences, more than 15% of them singletons. These records were also assigned to another study, of T cells in Graves' hyperthyroidism and ophthalmopathy.

Sequences were derived from peripheral blood mononuclear cells (PBMCs), sampled at new diagnosis, from a patient treated with antithyroid drugs. The chain employs TRBV20-1 and TRBJ1-1, with 8 bases that match TRBD1. The receptor's source is a woman in her forties or fifties with Graves disease. The CDR3 loop is CSAREGTGNTEAFF. The CDR3 DNA is TGCAGTGCTAGAGAAGGGACAGGGAACACTGAAGCTTTCTTT.